The 12 T cell receptor beta chains reported below all come from one sample, sequenced in a study of blood T cells in healthy people across ages. A J-beta primer mix and a sample-barcoded 5' primer were used in a second PCR of about 7 to 12 cycles. TCRdb passed the 5' RACE reads through MiXCR, listing each CDR3 protein once. The table lists around 280,000 distinct CDR3 sequences, 25% to 30% of them singletons. Sequenced material: blood. Every receptor here comes from a woman between 65 and 79 years old in good health.

This chain's CDR3 is CASRRDRSNQPQHF. CDR3 DNA sequence: TGTGCCAGCAGAAGGGACCGGAGCAATCAGCCCCAGCATTTT. This chain connects TRBV6-1 to TRBJ1-5; D is possibly TRBD1 (5 bases). The germline CDR1 and CDR2 sequences are MNHNS and SASEGT. The CDR3 consists of 14 residues. Trimming cost V 6 bases and J 1 base, with 10 bases left between them.

V and J are TRBV5-1 and TRBJ2-1, with D uncertain. The CDR3 consists of 14 residues. Trimming took 5 bases from V and 1 from J, leaving 10 bases between them. Germline loops: CDR1 SGHRS, CDR2 YFSETQ. This CDR3 reads CASSGSSSYNEQFF. The DNA of the CDR3 is TGCGCCAGCAGTGGGTCGTCGTCCTACAATGAGCAGTTCTTC.

The chain is built from TRBV20-1 and TRBJ2-1; unclear D gene. Germline V gene sequence: CDR1 DFQATT, CDR2 SNEGSKA (reference sequence). CDR3 length equals 10 residues. V shed 5 bases and J shed 6 bases, with 5 bases lying between them. The CDR3 sequence: CSASSNEQFF. CDR3 nucleotide sequence: TGCAGTGCTTCAAGCAATGAGCAGTTCTTC.

The chain combines TRBV27 with TRBJ2-1, with D possibly TRBD1 on 6 matching bases. The end of the DNA aligns better with TRBJ2-5, so the J call may be wrong. Germline CDR1 reads MNHEY; CDR2 reads SMNVEV (reference sequence). CDR3 size: 14 residues. The DNA for the CDR3 is TGTGCCAGCAGTTTTATCCGGGACACTGAGACCCAGTACTTC. This sequence encodes CASSFIRDTETQYF.

This clonotype was counted only a few times. The DNA is left out, because the CDR3 cannot be placed on it with certainty; the CDR3 is given as TCRdb lists it. The rearrangement uses TRBV28 and TRBJ2-6; the table's D call of TRBD1 was not tested on the DNA. CDR1 is MDHEN and CDR2 is SYDVKM in the germline V gene. The CDR3 is 18 amino acids in total, end residues counted. The CDR3 reads CASSSSTDPSSGANVLTF.

The gene calls are TRBV11-2 and TRBJ2-5; possible D gene TRBD2, 6 bases. The CDR3 has 16 amino acids. Germline values: CDR1 SGHAT, CDR2 FQNNGV. Between the trimmed V and J ends, which lost 2 bases and 1 base, there was a span of 14 bases. The CDR3 DNA reads TGTGCCAGCAGCTTAAGGACTGGCGGGATCCAAGAGACCCAGTACTTC. Translated: CASSLRTGGIQETQYF.

This clonotype occurred a few times. The chain uses TRBV28 and TRBJ2-5; 8 nucleotides align to TRBD2. The last part of the DNA fits TRBJ2-7 better; the J call may be wrong. CDR3 length: 14 amino acids. Per germline, CDR1 MDHEN and CDR2 SYDVKM. CDR3 nucleotide sequence: TGTGCCAGCACCGCTCCCAACGGGGGGGACGAGCAGTACTTC. It yields the protein CASTAPNGGDEQYF.

This clonotype was counted many times. This chain joins TRBV6-1 and TRBJ1-2; a possible D gene is TRBD1 (5 bases). Germline CDR1 MNHNS, CDR2 SASEGT. The CDR3 spans 11 residues. V was clipped by 11 bases and J by 8 bases, with 15 bases between them. The CDR3 is CASRGGGGYTF. Written as DNA, the CDR3 is TGTGCCTCCCGGGGGGGTGGCGGCTACACCTTC.

This clonotype was counted a few times. The CDR3 sequence: CASSLSLGGDPKNIQYF. DNA of the CDR3: TGTGCCAGCAGCCTCTCTCTGGGCGGGGATCCCAAAAACATTCAGTACTTC. The chain recombines TRBV4-2 with TRBJ2-4; a possible D gene is TRBD2 (6 bases). Trimming removed 4 bases at V and 2 bases at J, with 18 bases between. The CDR3 has 17 residues. The germline V gene has CDR1 LGHNA and CDR2 YNFKEQ.

This clonotype has a handful of counts. The chain has TRBV28 and TRBJ2-5, with 12 bases identical to TRBD2. The germline CDR1 and CDR2 sequences are MDHEN and SYDVKM. This CDR3 region has 15 residues. J gave up 11 bases and V 3 bases, and 10 bases lay outside the gene matches. CDR3 in DNA: TGTGCCAGCAGTTTTTCTAGCGGGAGGGGGGGAGAGCAGTACTTC. This gives the protein CASSFSSGRGGEQYF.

This clonotype was counted only a few times. This chain links TRBV3-1 with TRBJ2-5; 9 bases fit TRBD2. The DNA end is a closer match to TRBJ2-7, so the J assignment may be wrong. This CDR3 is 12 amino acids long. Germline V gene sequence: CDR1 LGHDT, CDR2 YNNKEL (reference sequence). The CDR3 reads CASSHSGGEQYF. In nucleotides, the CDR3 is TGTGCCAGCAGCCATAGCGGGGGCGAGCAGTACTTC.

A few counts support this clonotype. This chain joins TRBV7-2 and TRBJ2-1; tentatively, D is TRBD2 (7 bases). The CDR3 spans 14 residues. Germline V CDR1 and CDR2: SGHTA, FQGNSA. V shed 1 base and J shed 8 bases, with 12 bases lying between them. In nucleotides, the CDR3 is TGTGCCAGCAGCTTAGATGGGGGGGGCGATGAGCAGTTCTTC. It is translated as CASSLDGGGDEQFF.